This TCR beta chain was sequenced for a study of CD8 T cells in Susac syndrome. Sequencing of TCR beta was undertaken in CD8+ and CD4+ T cells derived from blood. Isolation of CD8+ and CD4+ T cells was performed negatively, whereas enrichment of TEMRA cells was done by FACS. This clonotype was seen once. What it recognizes is unknown. RNA amounts of about 0.5 to 1 ug underwent reverse transcription with random hexamers. An immunoSEQ multiplex PCR amplified TCR beta CDR3 over 54 Vbeta and 13 Jbeta. TCRdb reprocessed the immunoSEQ multiplex PCR reads with MiXCR, giving one entry per CDR3 protein. This table holds roughly 28,000 distinct CDR3 sequences, 94% found once. Study-level findings and limits: The study admitted that it had a relatively small number of individuals in its TCR sequencing and HLA analysis.

The sequenced material came from CD8+ T cells from PBMCs. This TCR was sampled from a human donor in good health.

For the CDR3, the DNA is TGCGCCAGCAGCCCAGGATCTACAGGGGGCATTCACGCGGATACGCAGTATTTT. This encodes CASSPGSTGGIHADTQYF. V and J are TRBV4-1 and TRBJ2-3; 9 bases agree with TRBD1. The CDR3 runs 18 residues. Per germline, CDR1 MGHRA and CDR2 YSYEKL. J lost 6 bases, V lost 4 bases, and 17 bases had no gene match.